The 2 T cell receptor beta chains in this list originate from one sample, sequenced in a study of OX40 agonist ivuxolimab in advanced cancers. Clones were sequenced by immunoSEQ multiplex PCR, and TCRdb holds only the in-frame ones, with some missing. Of about 37,000 clones in the sample, around 93% are singletons; the top ten hold 25% to 35%. The input for sequencing was CD4+ or CD8+ T cells sorted from blood, taken in a trial of the OX40 agonist ivuxolimab. These receptors were taken from an adult with an advanced solid tumor such as melanoma, head and neck, liver or kidney cancer.

CDR3 in DNA: TGTGCCAGTAGTATCTCTCTAGCGGGAGTTACCGGGGAGCTGTTTTTT. It translates to CASSISLAGVTGELFF. The V and J genes are TRBV19 and TRBJ2-2, with 10 bases matching TRBD2. Trimming cost V 3 bases and J 5 bases; bases outside gene matches: 6. The CDR3 is made up of 16 amino acids. The germline CDR1 and CDR2 sequences are LNHDA and SQIVND (reference sequence).

The rearrangement uses TRBV11-2 and TRBJ2-7; TRBD2 is a possible D gene (6 bases). The CDR3 consists of 17 residues. The germline gives CDR1 SGHAT, CDR2 FQNNGV. V was clipped by 4 bases and J by 2 bases, with 21 bases between them. This chain's CDR3 is CASSSQGGQGLPYEQYF. DNA for the CDR3: TGTGCCAGCAGCTCCCAGGGCGGGCAGGGACTCCCCTACGAGCAGTACTTC.